This passage covers 25 T cell receptor beta chains from one sample sequenced in a study of molecular identifiers for immune sequencing clone quantification. From the PCR reads, TCRdb called clonotypes with MiXCR, one entry per CDR3 protein. The table includes under 600,000 distinct CDR3 sequences, around 21% detected once. Specimen: naive CD8+ T cells from blood, with Jurkat cell RNA spiked in. The sample's subset: FACS-sorted CD8+CD4-CCR7+CD45RA+ naive T cells. These receptor sequences come from a human donor in good health. Some libraries in this study had Jurkat cell RNA spiked in.

The CDR3 spells CASSLSFSLRGEAFF. CDR3 sequence (DNA): TGTGCCAGCAGTTTAAGTTTCTCCCTGCGAGGTGAAGCTTTCTTT. The chain combines TRBV27 with TRBJ1-1; D gene ambiguous. V lost 2 bases and J 7 bases, leaving 17 bases between the germline ends. The length of the CDR3 is 15 residues. Germline CDR1 MNHEY, CDR2 SMNVEV (reference sequence).

This clonotype was seen repeatedly, ten times or more. The rearrangement uses TRBV7-2 and TRBJ2-1; TRBD1 matches at 7 bases. The CDR3 runs to 16 residues. Germline V gene lookup returns CDR1 SGHTA and CDR2 FQGNSA. V was clipped by 4 bases and J by 4 bases; unmatched bases: 10. The CDR3 is CASSSLQGKPYNEQFF. Written as DNA, the CDR3 is TGTGCCAGCAGCTCCCTACAGGGGAAACCTTACAATGAGCAGTTCTTC.

At least ten counts were recorded for this clonotype. V usage is TRBV14 and J usage is TRBJ1-1; tentative D call: TRBD1 (6 bases). V was clipped by 4 bases and J by 11 bases, with 17 bases between them. CDR1 is SGHDN and CDR2 is FVKESK in the germline V gene. This CDR3 comprises 13 residues. This chain's CDR3 is CASSLPGRTAAFF. The DNA of the CDR3 is TGTGCCAGCAGCCTACCAGGTCGGACAGCGGCTTTCTTT. Using reference TRBV14 and TRBJ1-1 for the parts outside the CDR3, the full variable domain is EAGVTQFPSHSVIEKGQTVTLRCDPISGHDNLYWYRRVMGKEIKFLLHFVKESKQDESGMPNNRFLAERTGGTYSTLKVQPAELEDSGVYFCASSLPGRTAAFFGQGTRLTVV.

About this clonotype itself: A much bigger clone sits one base away, suggesting this may be a read error. V and J are TRBV4-1 and TRBJ1-5, with a possible D match to TRBD2 (6 bases). The end of the DNA is better explained by TRBJ2-3, so the J call may be wrong. The CDR3 length is 15 residues. Germline lookup yields CDR1 MGHRA and CDR2 YSYEKL. CDR3 bases: TGCGCCAGCAGCCAATTTTCCCCACGGGAGCAGCCCCAGTATTTT. Residues: CASSQFSPREQPQYF.

To note about this clonotype: The CDR3 does not end in the conserved phenylalanine or tryptophan, so this is likely a read error. V and J are TRBV7-9 and TRBJ1-6; 9 bases are a match to TRBD1. V lost 5 bases and J lost 8; bases outside the gene matches: 4. This CDR3 region has 14 residues. Germline loops: CDR1 SEHNR, CDR2 FQNEAQ (reference sequence). Here the CDR3 reads CASSKTGGDSPLHS. Written as DNA, the CDR3 is TGTGCCAGCAGCAAGACAGGGGGAGATTCACCCCTCCACTCT.

This clonotype appeared a few times. The CDR3 region is CASSFSGQYLEQYF. The CDR3 bases are TGTGCCAGCAGTTTTTCGGGACAGTATCTGGAGCAGTACTTC. The rearrangement joins TRBV27 to TRBJ2-7; 7 bases map to TRBD1. The CDR3 has 14 residues. Germline V CDR1 and CDR2: MNHEY, SMNVEV (reference sequence). V lost 3 bases and J lost 7; bases outside the gene matches: 9.

The rearrangement joins TRBV5-6 to TRBJ1-4; D is uncertain. The ends were cut back, 4 bases at V and 5 bases at J, with 18 bases in the middle. CDR1 is SGHDT and CDR2 is YYEEEE in the germline V gene. This CDR3 has 16 amino acids. The CDR3: CASSPKIRVGNEKLFF. The DNA of the CDR3 is TGTGCCAGCAGCCCAAAAATCCGGGTTGGAAATGAAAAACTGTTTTTT. Complete variable domain (other parts from reference TRBV5-6 and TRBJ1-4): DAGVTQSPTHLIKTRGQQVTLRCSPKSGHDTVSWYQQALGQGPQFIFQYYEEEERQRGNFPDRFSGHQFPNYSSELNVNALLLGDSALYLCASSPKIRVGNEKLFFGSGTQLSVL.

As for this clonotype: Germline is not matched at one junction end, which may reflect a read error. The gene calls are TRBV7-9 and TRBJ1-3; D uncertain. Looked up from germline, CDR1 is SEHNR and CDR2 is FQNEAQ (reference sequence). CDR3 length equals 13 residues. CDR3 amino acids: CASSYPAGNTTYF. DNA of the CDR3: TGTGCCAGCAGCTACCCGGCTGGAAACACCACATATTTT.

This clonotype was picked up many times. This chain uses TRBV6-2 or TRBV6-3 with TRBJ2-3; D is possibly TRBD1 (6 bases). The CDR3 has 15 amino acids. Germline CDR1 and CDR2: MNHEY and SVGEGT. Trimming took off 0 bases at V and 0 bases at J, with 7 bases between the two ends. DNA for the CDR3: TGTGCCAGCAGTTACTCGGGACAAAGCACAGATACGCAGTATTTT. It is translated as CASSYSGQSTDTQYF.

This clonotype has just a few counts. The chain links TRBV27 to TRBJ2-7; no reliable D call. Germline V gene data show CDR1 as MNHEY and CDR2 as SMNVEV (reference sequence). The CDR3 covers 14 residues. V lost 1 base and J 2 bases, leaving 9 bases between the germline ends. CDR3 region: CASSLYGSTYEQYF. Written as DNA, the CDR3 is TGTGCCAGCAGTTTATACGGCAGTACCTACGAGCAGTACTTC.

The sample holds many counts of this clonotype. This rearrangement joins TRBV30 to TRBJ2-2; no firm D call. Germline V gene sequence: CDR1 GTSNPN, CDR2 SVGIG (reference sequence). The germline V and J ends were trimmed by 1 base and 0 bases, with 3 bases remaining between them. This CDR3 spans 13 amino acids. CDR3 protein: CAWSASNTGELFF. DNA for the CDR3: TGTGCCTGGAGTGCTTCGAACACCGGGGAGCTGTTTTTT.

To note about this clonotype: A junction end diverges from the germline sequence, so it may reflect a read error. The V and J genes are TRBV7-9 and TRBJ2-7; perhaps TRBD2 as D (6 bases). The CDR3 has 13 residues. Germline V gives CDR1 SEHNR, CDR2 FQNEAQ (reference sequence). The DNA for the CDR3 is TGTGCCAACAGCTTATACCTGGGGGGCGAGCAGTACTTC. This codes for CANSLYLGGEQYF. Supplemented by reference TRBV7-9 and TRBJ2-7, the full variable domain reads DTGVSQNPRHKITKRGQNVTFRCDPISEHNRLYWYRQTLGQGPEFLTYFQNEAQLEKSRLLSDRFSAERPKGSFSTLEIQRTEQGDSAMYLCANSLYLGGEQYFGPGTRLTVT.

This clonotype was recorded many times. The gene calls are TRBV20-1 and TRBJ2-7; tentatively, D is TRBD1 (6 bases). CDR1 is DFQATT, CDR2 SNEGSKA, per germline (reference sequence). Trimming took off 1 base at V and 0 bases at J, with 13 bases between the two ends. The length of the CDR3 is 15 residues. CDR3 protein: CSARVSGQLSYEQYF. The CDR3 DNA reads as TGCAGTGCTAGAGTATCAGGACAGCTCTCCTACGAGCAGTACTTC.

Regarding this clonotype: A clone one base away is much larger, so this may be a read error. This chain uses TRBV7-2 with TRBJ2-7, with D tentatively TRBD2 (6 bases). This CDR3 is 14 amino acids long. Germline values: CDR1 SGHTA, CDR2 FQGNSA. The CDR3 coding sequence is TGTGCCAGCAGCCAGGCCTCGACTACGGGAGAGCGGTACTTC. This gives the protein CASSQASTTGERYF.

This clonotype was picked up a small number of times. The V call is TRBV21-1, the J call TRBJ2-4. TRBV21-1 counts as a pseudogene. The CDR3 covers 17 residues. DNA for the CDR3: TGTGCCAGCACAACACCTGGACCCAGCCGGGCCAAAAACATTCAGTACTTC. Amino acid sequence: CASTTPGPSRAKNIQYF.

The sample holds many counts of this clonotype. This chain uses TRBV27 with TRBJ1-1, with D perhaps TRBD1 (6 bases). Trimming took 6 bases from V and 6 from J, leaving 11 bases between them. CDR1 and CDR2 from the germline V gene are MNHEY and SMNVEV (reference sequence). The CDR3 spans 12 residues. The CDR3 spells CASSTGSAEAFF. DNA for the CDR3: TGTGCCAGCAGCACAGGGAGCGCTGAAGCTTTCTTT.

This clonotype was found many times. V usage is TRBV6-2 or TRBV6-3 and J usage is TRBJ2-3; TRBD2 matches at 8 bases. The CDR3 length is 16 residues. The germline V gene encodes CDR1 MNHEY and CDR2 SVGEGT. V trimming: 6 bases; J trimming: 8 bases; junction bases outside the gene matches: 16. CDR3 amino acids: CASSRLAGGLSTTQYF. DNA for the CDR3: TGTGCCAGCAGCCGCCTTGCGGGAGGACTTTCAACTACGCAGTATTTT.

This clonotype was recorded a few times. The chain joins TRBV4-1 to TRBJ1-1; D unresolved. Trimming stripped 4 bases from V and 3 bases from J, with 12 bases between. The length of the CDR3 is 14 residues. Looked up from germline, CDR1 is MGHRA and CDR2 is YSYEKL. CDR3 protein: CASSRVGGDTEAFF. The CDR3, as DNA: TGCGCCAGCAGCCGTGTGGGTGGGGACACTGAAGCTTTCTTT.

The table lists this clonotype with a few counts. V usage is TRBV14 and J usage is TRBJ1-1, with 9 bases aligning to TRBD1. Looked up from germline, CDR1 is SGHDN and CDR2 is FVKESK. V shed 4 bases, J shed 6 bases, and the junction held 12 bases outside the gene matches. The CDR3 length is 16 residues. CDR3 in amino acids: CASSLRYTGGGPEAFF. The CDR3 DNA sequence: TGTGCCAGCAGCCTACGGTATACAGGGGGCGGACCTGAAGCTTTCTTT.

This clonotype was observed many times. The chain uses TRBV7-9 and TRBJ2-7; 7 bases line up with TRBD1. V was clipped by 5 bases and J by 9 bases; unmatched bases: 10. Germline V gene data show CDR1 as SEHNR and CDR2 as FQNEAQ (reference sequence). The CDR3 spans 13 residues. CDR3 residues: CASSPGQAVGQYF. Here the CDR3 DNA reads TGTGCCAGCAGCCCTGGACAGGCGGTTGGGCAGTACTTC.

This clonotype was seen more than once but under ten times. The conserved closing phenylalanine or tryptophan is absent in this CDR3, likely reflecting a read error. The chain employs TRBV30 and TRBJ1-1; no firm D call. This CDR3 is built from 11 residues. CDR1 GTSNPN and CDR2 SVGIG come from the germline V gene (reference sequence). The germline V and J ends were trimmed by 0 bases and 10 bases, with 9 bases remaining between them. CDR3 protein: CAWSVLLRAFS. The CDR3 DNA reads as TGTGCCTGGAGTGTATTATTGCGAGCTTTCTCT.

In its sample, this clonotype was seen a few times. The chain joins TRBV25-1 to TRBJ1-5; TRBD1 is a possible D gene (5 bases). The CDR3 contains 15 residues. V lost 3 bases and J 0 bases, leaving 9 bases between the germline ends. From germline, CDR1 is MGHDK and CDR2 SYGVNS. CDR3 DNA sequence: TGTGCCAGCAGTGATGCACAGGTTAGCAATCAGCCCCAGCATTTT. Protein sequence: CASSDAQVSNQPQHF.

The chain combines TRBV2 with TRBJ2-3, with D possibly TRBD2 on 6 matching bases. V dropped 9 bases and J dropped 1 base, with 14 bases sitting between them. CDR3 length: 14 residues. Germline V CDR1 and CDR2: SNHLY, FYNNEI. The CDR3, as DNA: TGTGCCAGGACAGACAGACTAGGCACAGATACGCAGTATTTT. This sequence encodes CARTDRLGTDTQYF.

CDR3 nucleotides: TGTGCCAGCAGCTTAATGTTGACTAGCGGGAGTAAAAACATTCAGTACTTC. This gives the protein CASSLMLTSGSKNIQYF. The V call is TRBV11-3, the J call TRBJ2-4; 12 bases match TRBD2. J was trimmed by 4 bases and V by 2 bases; bases with no gene match: 6. The CDR3 loop spans 17 amino acids. CDR1 and CDR2 from the germline V gene are SGHNT and YENEEA.

This clonotype was seen many times. This chain connects TRBV20-1 to TRBJ2-7, with D perhaps TRBD2 (6 bases). Germline CDR1 reads DFQATT; CDR2 reads SNEGSKA (reference sequence). This CDR3 spans 15 amino acids. V lost 5 bases and J lost 3, with 20 bases in between. For the CDR3, the DNA is TGCAGTGCTGTCTCGGGGGAAGCCTTAAGCTACGAGCAGTACTTC. Protein sequence: CSAVSGEALSYEQYF.